This TCR beta chain was recorded in a study of blood T cells in healthy people across ages. The CDR3 has 12 residues. Germline loops: CDR1 SGDLS, CDR2 YYNGEE. Concerning this clonotype itself: The junction differs from germline at one of its ends, possibly a read error.

Sample-barcoded 5' priming and a J-beta primer mix drove a second PCR of roughly 6 to 12 cycles. TCRdb independently ran MiXCR on the 5' RACE reads; one entry per CDR3 protein. The data contain 1.5 million to 2 million distinct CDR3 sequences, approximately 30% of them singletons. The sequenced sample was blood. The receptor was isolated from a woman under 40 in good health. The chain carries TRBV9 and TRBJ2-1; D is ambiguous. The CDR3 nucleotides are TGTGCCAGCAGCGTAGTAGACAATGAGCGGTTCTTC. Its translation is CASSVVDNERFF.